Listed below are T cell receptor beta chains from one sample, sequenced in a study of regulatory T cells in long-lasting Graves disease. Using its own MiXCR run on the multiplex PCR reads, TCRdb lists one record per CDR3 protein. The data hold more than 650,000 distinct CDR3 sequences, with 30% observed a single time. This material consisted of peripheral blood mononuclear cells (PBMCs), taken when the disease was refractory, from a patient treated with antithyroid drugs. The receptor set was obtained from a female donor with Graves disease. The CDR3 runs from the conserved cysteine through the conserved F or W.

cdr3_aa: CASPKPGQSGNTEAFF
j_call: TRBJ1-1
v_call: TRBV6-1

cdr3_aa: CASGGLDYEKLFF
j_call: TRBJ1-4
v_call: TRBV7-9

cdr3_aa: CASSLGDRTAYEQYF
j_call: TRBJ2-7
v_call: TRBV11-2

cdr3_aa: CASSISAKADEQYF
j_call: TRBJ2-7
v_call: TRBV19

cdr3_aa: CAISRTAQAEQYF
j_call: TRBJ2-7
v_call: TRBV10-3

cdr3_aa: CSVVAGQGVGQPQHF
j_call: TRBJ1-5
v_call: TRBV29-1

cdr3_aa: CASTPGPLSYNEQFF
j_call: TRBJ2-1
v_call: TRBV2

cdr3_aa: CASSPGQIVNTEAFF
j_call: TRBJ1-1
v_call: TRBV5-1

cdr3_aa: CASSLGAAYYEQYF
j_call: TRBJ2-7
v_call: TRBV5-4

cdr3_aa: CASSAQQGNTEAFF
j_call: TRBJ1-1
v_call: TRBV6-1

cdr3_aa: CASSTGTPGEKLFF
j_call: TRBJ1-4
v_call: TRBV28

cdr3_aa: CASMKQGANYGYTF
j_call: TRBJ1-2
v_call: TRBV27

cdr3_aa: CASSPSESSYEQYF
j_call: TRBJ2-7
v_call: TRBV12-3/TRBV12-4

cdr3_aa: CASSRRTGLNYGYTF
j_call: TRBJ1-2
v_call: TRBV3-1

cdr3_aa: CATSRATLAGVFLSGDIQYF
j_call: TRBJ2-4
v_call: TRBV15

cdr3_aa: CASSLGRPGIGNTEAFF
j_call: TRBJ1-1
v_call: TRBV5-1

cdr3_aa: CATQDRSHEAFF
j_call: TRBJ1-1
v_call: TRBV24-1

cdr3_aa: CAWSANRQYGYTF
j_call: TRBJ1-2
v_call: TRBV30

cdr3_aa: CSVEGLAETNKQETQYF
j_call: TRBJ2-5
v_call: TRBV29-1

cdr3_aa: CASSGTADSGYTF
j_call: TRBJ1-2
v_call: TRBV6-1

cdr3_aa: CASRRLDGELFF
j_call: TRBJ2-2
v_call: TRBV6-1

cdr3_aa: CATSSLSGSSYNEQFF
j_call: TRBJ2-1
v_call: TRBV15

cdr3_aa: CASSSSGEENIQYF
j_call: TRBJ2-4
v_call: TRBV28